This T cell receptor (beta chain) was captured by sequencing in a study of blood T cell repertoires in COVID-19. Study-level information: The cDNA or gDNA used as material had been derived from T cells, B-cell-depleted T cells, or PBMCs.

This clone was observed a few times. Trimming stripped 2 bases from V and 5 bases from J, with 13 bases between. The CDR3 contains 14 residues. Germline V gives CDR1 KGHSH, CDR2 LQKENI. The protocol was immunoSEQ multiplex PCR, while the TCRdb copy is restricted to in-frame clones and leaves out a portion. The sample carries about 170,000 clones, roughly 86% recorded once. The source of this sequence is a man between 65 and 85 years old with acute or convalescent COVID-19. The sequencing sample was made of peripheral blood. This chain uses TRBV18 with TRBJ2-7; D might be TRBD1 (5 bases). The CDR3 loop is CASSPRQNANEQYF. CDR3 sequence (DNA): TGTGCCAGCTCACCAAGACAGAATGCTAACGAGCAGTACTTC.